The text below deals with one TCR beta chain. The record originates from a study of blood T cell repertoires in COVID-19. Study in general: Material from acute and convalescent COVID-19 was sourced from the United States, Italy and Spain. The analysed material was cDNA or gDNA that came from T cells, B-cell-depleted T cells, or PBMCs.

Methods used by the authors: Counts of nucleated cells, estimated from reference gene primer amplification, were obtained. The method was immunoSEQ multiplex PCR; TCRdb's version includes in-frame clones alone and lacks a portion of them. V, J and clone size are those of that table, while D and trimming were read from the DNA. Of under 200,000 clones listed, 86% were seen once; the top ten hold approximately 7%. The germline V gene has CDR1 WSHSY and CDR2 SAAADI. CDR3 length: 14 amino acids. V was clipped by 8 bases and J by 4 bases; unmatched bases: 9. The rearrangement links TRBV10-2 to TRBJ2-5; 8 nucleotides agree with TRBD2. The source is a man aged 50 to 60 with active or convalescent COVID-19. Sequenced: peripheral blood. CDR3 loop: CASGRTSWRETQYF. The CDR3 coding sequence is TGCGCCAGCGGGAGGACTAGCTGGCGAGAGACCCAGTACTTC.